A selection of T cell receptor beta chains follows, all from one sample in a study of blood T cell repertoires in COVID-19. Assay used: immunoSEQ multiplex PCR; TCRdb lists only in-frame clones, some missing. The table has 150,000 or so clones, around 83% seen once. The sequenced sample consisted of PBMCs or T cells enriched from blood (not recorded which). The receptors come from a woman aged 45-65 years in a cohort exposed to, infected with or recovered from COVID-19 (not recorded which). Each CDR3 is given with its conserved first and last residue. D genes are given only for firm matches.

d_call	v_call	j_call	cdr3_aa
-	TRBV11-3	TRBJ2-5	CASSLGRAGTQYF
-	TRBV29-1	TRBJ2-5	CSGLDSQQETQYF
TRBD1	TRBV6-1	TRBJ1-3	CASSEFWTGSSGNTIYF
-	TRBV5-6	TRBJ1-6	CASSLDAGADNSPLHF
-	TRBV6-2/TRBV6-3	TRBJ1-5	CASSYSIFRSPEYNQPQHF
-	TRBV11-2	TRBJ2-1	CASSFGGSYNEQFF
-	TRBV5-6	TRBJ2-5	CASSLAVRQETQYF
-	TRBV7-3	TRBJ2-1	CASSLGLRFYNEQFF
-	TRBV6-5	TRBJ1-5	CASRPPGSSNQPQHF
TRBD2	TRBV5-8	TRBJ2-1	CASSLVALRGGPNEQFF
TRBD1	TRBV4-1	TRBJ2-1	CASSHADRDYNEQFF
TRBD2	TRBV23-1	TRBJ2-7	CASVKPWASGVDEQYF
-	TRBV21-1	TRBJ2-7	CASSTRGTAYEQYF
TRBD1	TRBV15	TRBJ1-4	CATSLTLGGAGEKLFF
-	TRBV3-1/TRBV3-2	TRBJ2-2	CASSLRINFGTGELFF
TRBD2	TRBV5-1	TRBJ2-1	CASSLDSGSHNEQFF
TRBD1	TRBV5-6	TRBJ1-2	CASSLEQGAFAYGYTF
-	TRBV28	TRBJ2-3	CASSFRQGTDTQYF
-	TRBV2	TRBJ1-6	CASSNPAVLMSSPLHF
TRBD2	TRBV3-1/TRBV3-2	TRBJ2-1	CASRGDPSGGDYNEQFF
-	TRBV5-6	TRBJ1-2	CASSLESQGRNYGYTF
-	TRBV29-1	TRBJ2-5	CSAEGGTGEQETQYF